These 24 T cell receptor beta chains came from one sample sequenced in a study of T cells in Graves' hyperthyroidism and ophthalmopathy. Amplification of TCR beta CDR3 regions was performed using RNA transcripts as template. First-round RT-PCR targeting the TCR CDR3 was performed with the HTBI primer set. TCRdb passed the multiplex PCR reads through MiXCR, listing each CDR3 protein once. This sample carries more than 350,000 distinct CDR3 sequences, approximately 14% of them seen once, and the ten largest clones take around 20%. Sequencing used blood. The receptor set was obtained from a woman aged 25 to 39 with Graves' ophthalmopathy.

This clonotype was found many times. This chain links TRBV5-1 with TRBJ2-1, with D unresolved. The V end was cut by 4 bases, the J end by 8 bases, with 16 bases between. In germline, CDR1 is SGHRS, CDR2 YFSETQ. The CDR3 has 14 amino acids. The DNA for the CDR3 is TGCGCCAGCAGCGTCACTCCCATTGGGGATGAGCAGTTCTTC. As protein: CASSVTPIGDEQFF.

This clonotype was counted ten times or more. The V call is TRBV3-1, the J call TRBJ2-2, with 7 nucleotides matching TRBD2. CDR3 length equals 13 residues. CDR1 is LGHDT and CDR2 is YNNKEL in the germline V gene (reference sequence). V shed 4 bases, J shed 7 bases, and the junction held 3 bases outside the gene matches. CDR3 sequence reads: CASSRAGDGELFF. DNA of the CDR3: TGTGCCAGCAGCCGGGCGGGAGACGGGGAGCTGTTTTTT.

This clonotype was seen repeatedly, ten times or more. The CDR3 DNA sequence: TGTGCCAGCAGTTTTCTGTCCACCTCAGAGACCCAGTACTTC. Protein: CASSFLSTSETQYF. V usage is TRBV28 and J usage is TRBJ2-5; D call uncertain. Germline V lookup: CDR1 MDHEN, CDR2 SYDVKM. The CDR3 sequence is 14 residues long. V lost 3 bases and J 4 bases, leaving 12 bases between the germline ends.

Notes on this clonotype: The CDR3 ends on some other residue instead of the conserved phenylalanine or tryptophan, so this is likely a read error. V and J are TRBV6-1 and TRBJ1-1; possibly TRBD1 for D (5 bases). The CDR3 has 14 amino acids. Germline values: CDR1 MNHNS, CDR2 SASEGT. V was pared by 2 bases and J by 4 bases, with 11 bases between. CDR3 in DNA: TGTGCCAGCAGTGAATCGGGGGTAATCACTGAAGCTTTCTCT. This translates into CASSESGVITEAFS.

This clonotype appeared many times. CDR3 bases: TGTGCCAGCAGTTTTCTTCTTACGGGGAGCACTGAAGCTTTCTTT. It encodes CASSFLLTGSTEAFF. This chain joins TRBV28 and TRBJ1-1, with D unresolved. CDR3 size: 15 residues. The V gene lost 3 bases and the J gene lost 4 bases, with 15 bases spanning the gap. Germline V CDR1 and CDR2: MDHEN, SYDVKM.

This clonotype showed up many times. The chain combines TRBV27 with TRBJ2-1; D call uncertain. This CDR3 has 15 amino acids. Germline CDR1 MNHEY, CDR2 SMNVEV (reference sequence). Trimming pared 5 bases from V and 7 bases from J, leaving 18 bases between. CDR3 nucleotides: TGTGCCAGCAGTCTCCTCCCCGGGCTAATGAATGAGCAGTTCTTC. Its translation: CASSLLPGLMNEQFF.

This clonotype was seen at least ten times. This chain connects TRBV11-3 to TRBJ2-5, with a tentative D call TRBD1 (6 bases). The CDR3 extends over 14 amino acids. V was clipped by 1 base and J by 4 bases, with 10 bases between them. In germline, CDR1 is SGHNT, CDR2 YENEEA. CDR3 sequence reads: CASSLAGQLETQYF. The CDR3 bases are TGTGCCAGCAGCTTAGCCGGACAGCTAGAGACCCAGTACTTC.

This clonotype was seen repeatedly, ten times or more. J is TRBJ2-7 and V is TRBV6-5, with TRBD2 matching over 11 bases. Per germline, CDR1 MNHEY and CDR2 SVGAGI. The CDR3 length is 15 residues. Unmatched junction bases numbered 6, after V lost 2 bases and J lost 6 bases. CDR3 nucleotides: TGTGCCAGCAGTTACGGTAGCGGGGGGGCCACCGAGCAGTACTTC. Amino acid sequence: CASSYGSGGATEQYF.

This clonotype was recorded many times. The chain couples TRBV7-6 to TRBJ1-5; no definite D call. The CDR3 is made up of 12 amino acids. CDR1 and CDR2 (germline): SGHVS, FNYEAQ. Between the trimmed V and J ends, which lost 1 base and 10 bases, there was a span of 8 bases. CDR3 sequence (DNA): TGTGCCAGCAGCTTAGAAGGTCGTCCCCAGCATTTT. Amino acids: CASSLEGRPQHF.

J is TRBJ1-2 and V is TRBV29-1; 7 bases line up with TRBD1. With 0 bases clipped from V and 3 bases from J, the junction kept 13 bases outside the gene matches. The germline V gene has CDR1 SQVTM and CDR2 ANQGSEA. CDR3 size: 17 residues. The CDR3, as DNA: TGCAGCGTTGAAGATCCTCACTCGACAGGGTCGGACTATGGCTACACCTTC. It specifies CSVEDPHSTGSDYGYTF.

This clonotype has ten or more counts. This sequence joins TRBV6-2 or TRBV6-3 and TRBJ2-1; TRBD1 agrees at 7 bases. There are 16 residues in the CDR3. V lost 8 bases to trimming and J lost 8 bases; unmatched junction nucleotides: 18. CDR1 is MNHEY and CDR2 is SVGEGT in the germline V gene. The CDR3 loop reads CASVEPLRGRTHEQFF. The CDR3 region has the DNA TGTGCCAGCGTGGAACCACTAAGGGGGCGTACACATGAGCAGTTCTTC.

This clonotype has more than one count but fewer than ten. The rearrangement links TRBV18 to TRBJ1-6; D uncertain. Deletions cut 0 bases from V and 8 bases from J, with 11 bases between. Germline V gives CDR1 KGHSH, CDR2 LQKENI. This CDR3 spans 15 amino acids. The CDR3 DNA reads TGTGCCAGCTCACCACCGGTAAAGGGAGATTCACCCCTCCACTTT. Translation: CASSPPVKGDSPLHF.

In its sample, this clonotype was seen a few times. V gene TRBV10-2 combines with J gene TRBJ2-5, with unresolved D. The germline V gene has CDR1 WSHSY and CDR2 SAAADI. The CDR3 has 13 residues. Deletions cut 3 bases from V and 4 bases from J, with 9 bases between. As DNA, the CDR3 is TGCGCCAGCAGTGATCGATTGGGAGAGACCCAGTACTTC. Its protein is CASSDRLGETQYF.

This clonotype showed up just a few times. This chain uses TRBV5-4 with TRBJ2-6, with a tentative D call TRBD1 (5 bases). V was trimmed by 4 bases and J by 1 base, leaving 15 bases between them. This CDR3 is 17 amino acids long. Germline CDR1 and CDR2: SGHNT and YYREEE (reference sequence). The CDR3 is CASSRQKGLSGANVLTF. In DNA, the CDR3 is TGTGCCAGCAGCCGACAAAAGGGGCTTTCTGGGGCCAACGTCCTGACTTTC.

This clonotype appeared many times. The chain links TRBV28 to TRBJ1-1; D remains unclear. This CDR3 comprises 13 residues. V was pared by 6 bases and J by 0 bases, with 8 bases between. In germline, CDR1 is MDHEN, CDR2 SYDVKM. As DNA, the CDR3 is TGTGCCAGCAGCTCCAGAATGAACACTGAAGCTTTCTTT. It encodes CASSSRMNTEAFF.

This clonotype has at least ten counts. The chain joins TRBV9 to TRBJ1-2, with D tentatively TRBD1 (6 bases). Trimming took off 0 bases at V and 4 bases at J, with 13 bases between the two ends. Germline values: CDR1 SGDLS, CDR2 YYNGEE. CDR3 length: 15 residues. The CDR3 bases are TGTGCCAGCAGCGTAGAAGACAGGCGGACCTATGGCTACACCTTC. Its translation: CASSVEDRRTYGYTF.

The chain couples TRBV7-2 to TRBJ2-7; D call uncertain. Trimming removed 9 bases at V and 2 bases at J, with 17 bases between. Germline CDR1 is SGHTA and CDR2 is FQGNSA. This CDR3 is built from 14 residues. CDR3 protein: CARRLVGPPYEQYF. CDR3 nucleotides: TGTGCCAGACGCTTAGTTGGGCCACCCTACGAGCAGTACTTC.

This clonotype was counted at least ten times. The chain combines TRBV20-1 with TRBJ1-5; D not certain. CDR1 is DFQATT, CDR2 SNEGSKA, per germline (reference sequence). The CDR3 runs 12 residues. With 3 bases removed from V and 2 bases from J, the gap between germline ends came to 5 bases. CDR3 sequence reads: CSASSGNQPQHF. As DNA, the CDR3 is TGCAGTGCTAGCAGTGGCAATCAGCCCCAGCATTTT.

This clonotype was recorded at least ten times. The chain carries TRBV4-1 and TRBJ2-7, with 7 bases lining up with TRBD1. The CDR3 totals 20 residues. The germline gives CDR1 MGHRA, CDR2 YSYEKL. With 3 bases clipped from V and 3 bases from J, the junction kept 23 bases outside the gene matches. As DNA, the CDR3 is TGCGCCAGCAGCCACCGCCTAGCCCTTTTTGCACCGGGACAGAGCTACGAGCAGTACTTC. Translating it yields CASSHRLALFAPGQSYEQYF.

This clonotype has only a few counts. This chain connects TRBV10-3 to TRBJ2-2; the match to TRBD1 covers 12 bases. The V segment lost 5 bases and the J segment 10 bases; nucleotides outside the gene matches: 8. The CDR3 spans 15 residues. The germline V gene encodes CDR1 ENHRY and CDR2 SYGVKD. The CDR3 sequence is CAISPGQGASAELFF. The CDR3 DNA reads TGTGCCATCAGTCCGGGACAGGGGGCTTCCGCGGAGCTGTTTTTT.

The J gene is TRBJ1-2, the V gene TRBV6-2 or TRBV6-3, with D unclear. The germline V gene has CDR1 MNHEY and CDR2 SVGEGT. CDR3 size: 14 residues. Trimming took off 0 bases at V and 6 bases at J, with 11 bases between the two ends. The CDR3 bases are TGTGCCAGCAGTTACTCGCCGGACTTAAATGGCTACACCTTC. This encodes CASSYSPDLNGYTF.

At least ten counts were recorded for this clonotype. V usage is TRBV24-1 and J usage is TRBJ2-3; TRBD1 matches 7 bases. Trimming removed 0 bases from V and 6 bases from J; junction bases left unmatched: 8. The CDR3 is 16 residues long. The germline CDR1 and CDR2 sequences are KGHDR and SFDVKD. In DNA form, the CDR3 reads TGTGCCACCAGTGATTTGAGTGTCGGGACAGCGGATACGCAGTATTTT. Translating gives CATSDLSVGTADTQYF.

Ten or more counts support this clonotype. The rearrangement links TRBV6-1 to TRBJ2-1, with D perhaps matching TRBD2 (6 bases). The germline gives CDR1 MNHNS, CDR2 SASEGT. This CDR3 is 15 amino acids long. Trimming stripped 5 bases from V and 6 bases from J, with 17 bases between. The CDR3 sequence is CASSPKGLDLNEQFF. The CDR3 DNA follows: TGTGCCAGCAGTCCCAAGGGACTTGATCTCAATGAGCAGTTCTTC.

There are many counts of this clonotype. The chain uses TRBV20-1 and TRBJ1-6; D gene uncertain. The germline CDR1 and CDR2 sequences are DFQATT and SNEGSKA (reference sequence). The CDR3 loop spans 14 amino acids. The V gene lost 1 base and the J gene lost 0 bases, with 4 bases spanning the gap. CDR3 DNA: TGCAGTGCTAGAGTTAGCTCCTATAATTCACCCCTCCACTTT. It is translated as CSARVSSYNSPLHF.